One and the same sample provided the 5 T cell receptor beta chains below, sequenced in a study of T-cell reconstitution after alpha-beta-depleted transplantation in children. Construction of the TCRbeta library involved unique molecular identifiers. In TCRdb, the PCR reads were re-called with MiXCR into one record per CDR3 protein. There are approximately 490,000 distinct CDR3 sequences in the sample; 12% occur only once, and less than 6.5% lies in the top ten. The sequencing here drew on PBMCs from the stem cell graft donor, taken from the stem cell graft. The receptors come from a human donor who donated a stem cell graft to a child with combined immunodeficiency.

V gene TRBV2 combines with J gene TRBJ1-1; D not certain. CDR1 is SNHLY and CDR2 is FYNNEI in the germline V gene. The CDR3 spans 14 residues. Trimming stripped 0 bases from V and 1 base from J, with 6 bases between. The CDR3 spells CASSEARRNTEAFF. CDR3 DNA sequence: TGTGCCAGCAGTGAAGCACGCAGGAACACTGAAGCTTTCTTT.

This clonotype showed up just a few times. The chain uses TRBV9 and TRBJ2-1; 11 bases align to TRBD2. This CDR3 spans 17 amino acids. Looked up from germline, CDR1 is SGDLS and CDR2 is YYNGEE. V lost 0 bases to trimming and J lost 3 bases; unmatched junction nucleotides: 5. The CDR3: CASSVGGLAELYNEQFF. The CDR3 DNA reads as TGTGCCAGCAGCGTAGGGGGACTAGCGGAGCTCTACAATGAGCAGTTCTTC.

This clonotype was found a few times. The chain joins TRBV7-9 to TRBJ1-1; tentatively, D is TRBD1 (6 bases). CDR1 is SEHNR, CDR2 FQNEAQ, per germline (reference sequence). The CDR3 is 13 residues long. With 5 bases removed from V and 8 bases from J, the gap between germline ends came to 15 bases. CDR3 residues: CASSQPRRGEAFF. The CDR3 region has the DNA TGTGCCAGCAGCCAGCCCAGGAGGGGGGAAGCTTTCTTT.

This clonotype was seen more than once but under ten times. The junction does not match germline at one end; this may be a read error. The chain combines TRBV13 with TRBJ2-3, with 10 bases that match TRBD2. Germline V gene lookup returns CDR1 PRHDT and CDR2 FYEKMQ (reference sequence). The CDR3 runs 17 residues. CDR3 bases: TGTGCCAGCAGCCTAGGGGAAGGGACTAGCGACACAGATACGCAGTATTTT. Its protein is CASSLGEGTSDTDTQYF.

This clonotype was seen more than once but under ten times. The rearrangement joins TRBV3-1 to TRBJ2-7; the D gene is possibly TRBD2 (5 bases). This CDR3 region has 16 residues. The ends were cut back, 0 bases at V and 1 base at J, with 13 bases in the middle. Germline CDR1 reads LGHDT; CDR2 reads YNNKEL (reference sequence). The CDR3: CASSQDLAIKSYEQYF. CDR3 in DNA: TGTGCCAGCAGCCAAGATCTAGCAATTAAATCCTACGAGCAGTACTTC.